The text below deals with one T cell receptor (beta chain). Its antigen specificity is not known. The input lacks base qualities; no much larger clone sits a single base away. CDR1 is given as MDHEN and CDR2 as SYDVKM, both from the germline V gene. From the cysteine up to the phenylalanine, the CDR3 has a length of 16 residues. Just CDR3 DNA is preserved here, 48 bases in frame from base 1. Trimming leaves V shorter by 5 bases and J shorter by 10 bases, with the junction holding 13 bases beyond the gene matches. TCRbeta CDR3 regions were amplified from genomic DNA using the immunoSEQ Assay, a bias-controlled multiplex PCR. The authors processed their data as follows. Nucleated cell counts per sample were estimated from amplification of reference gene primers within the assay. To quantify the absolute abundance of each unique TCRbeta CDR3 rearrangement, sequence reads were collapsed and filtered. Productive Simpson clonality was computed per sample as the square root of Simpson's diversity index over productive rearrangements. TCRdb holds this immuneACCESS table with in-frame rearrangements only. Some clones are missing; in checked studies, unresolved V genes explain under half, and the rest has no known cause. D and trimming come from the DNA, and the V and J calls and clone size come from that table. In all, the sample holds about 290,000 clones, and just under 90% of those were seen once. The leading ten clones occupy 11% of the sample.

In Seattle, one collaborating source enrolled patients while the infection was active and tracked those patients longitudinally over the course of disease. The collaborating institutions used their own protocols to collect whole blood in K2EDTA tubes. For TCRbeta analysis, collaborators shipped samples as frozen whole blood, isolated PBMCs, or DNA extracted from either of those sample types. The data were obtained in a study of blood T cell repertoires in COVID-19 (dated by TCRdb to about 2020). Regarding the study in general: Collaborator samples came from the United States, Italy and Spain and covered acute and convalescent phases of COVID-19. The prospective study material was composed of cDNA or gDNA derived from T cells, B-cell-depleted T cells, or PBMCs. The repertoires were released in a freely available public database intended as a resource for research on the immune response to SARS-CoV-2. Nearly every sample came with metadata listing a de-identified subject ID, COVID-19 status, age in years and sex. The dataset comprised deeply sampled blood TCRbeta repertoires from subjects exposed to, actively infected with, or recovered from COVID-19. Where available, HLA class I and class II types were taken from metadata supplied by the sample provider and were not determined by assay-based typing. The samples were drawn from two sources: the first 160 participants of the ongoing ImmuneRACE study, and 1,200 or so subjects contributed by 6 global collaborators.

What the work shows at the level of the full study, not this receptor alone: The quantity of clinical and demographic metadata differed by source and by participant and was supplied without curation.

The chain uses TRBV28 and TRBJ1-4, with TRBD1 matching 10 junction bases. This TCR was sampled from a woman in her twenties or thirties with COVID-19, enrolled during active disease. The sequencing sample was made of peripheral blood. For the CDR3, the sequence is CASSGQGGTVRGKLFF. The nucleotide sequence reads TGTGCCAGCAGTGGACAGGGGGGTACTGTTCGGGGAAAACTGTTTTTT.